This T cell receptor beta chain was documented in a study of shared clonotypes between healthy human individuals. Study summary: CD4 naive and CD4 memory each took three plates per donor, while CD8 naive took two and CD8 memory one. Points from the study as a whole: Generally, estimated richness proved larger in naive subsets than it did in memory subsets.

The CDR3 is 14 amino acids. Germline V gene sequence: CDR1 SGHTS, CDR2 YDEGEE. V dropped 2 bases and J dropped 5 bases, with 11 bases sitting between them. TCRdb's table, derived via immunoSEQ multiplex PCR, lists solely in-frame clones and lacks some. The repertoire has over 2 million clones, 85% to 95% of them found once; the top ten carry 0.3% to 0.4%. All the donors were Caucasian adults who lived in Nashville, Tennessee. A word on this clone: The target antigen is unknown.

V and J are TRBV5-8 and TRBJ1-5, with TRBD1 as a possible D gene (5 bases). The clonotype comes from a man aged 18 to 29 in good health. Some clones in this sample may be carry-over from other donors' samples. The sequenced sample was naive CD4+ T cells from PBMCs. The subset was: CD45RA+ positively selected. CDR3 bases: TGTGCCAGCAGCTTTGGGGCAGTTTATCAGCCCCAGCATTTT. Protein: CASSFGAVYQPQHF.